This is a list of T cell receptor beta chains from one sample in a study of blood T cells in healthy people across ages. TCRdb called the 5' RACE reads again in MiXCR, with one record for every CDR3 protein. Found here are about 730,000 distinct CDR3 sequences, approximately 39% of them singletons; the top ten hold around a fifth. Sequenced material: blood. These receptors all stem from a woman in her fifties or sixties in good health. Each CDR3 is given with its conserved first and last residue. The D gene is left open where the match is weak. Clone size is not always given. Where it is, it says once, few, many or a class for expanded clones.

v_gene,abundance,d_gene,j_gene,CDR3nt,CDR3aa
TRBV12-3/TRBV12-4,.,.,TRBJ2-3,TGTGCCAGCACCAATCGGGGGAACGTGGATACGCAGTATTTT,CASTNRGNVDTQYF
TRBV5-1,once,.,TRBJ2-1,TGCGCCAGCAGCTTGGCCGTAGATTACAATGAGCAGTTCTTC,CASSLAVDYNEQFF
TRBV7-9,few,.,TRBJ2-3,TGTGCCAGCAGCTTAGACGGCGGTAGTTCTGCAGATACGCAGTATTTT,CASSLDGGSSADTQYF
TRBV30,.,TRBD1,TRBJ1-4,TGTGCCTGGAGTCTGGGCCCAGGACAGGGGGTTAATGAAAAACTGTTTTTT,CAWSLGPGQGVNEKLFF
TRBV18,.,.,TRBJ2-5,TGTGCCAGCTCACCAATCTCGGGGGAGACCCAGTACTTC,CASSPISGETQYF
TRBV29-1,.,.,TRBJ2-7,TGCAGCGTTGAAGATCTTGGGAGCTCCTACAATGAGCAGTACTTC,CSVEDLGSSYNEQYF
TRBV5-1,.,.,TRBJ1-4,TGCGCCAGCAGCTTTGCACTAAGGGATGAAAAACTGTTTTTT,CASSFALRDEKLFF
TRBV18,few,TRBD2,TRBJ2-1,TGTGCCAGCTCACGCGGGACTAGCGGGAGCAATGAGCAGTTCTTC,CASSRGTSGSNEQFF
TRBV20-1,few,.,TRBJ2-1,TGCAGTGCTAGAAACCCGGGACTTGAAACCAATGAGCAGTTCTTC,CSARNPGLETNEQFF
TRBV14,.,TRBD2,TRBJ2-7,TGTGCCAGCAGCCAAGTCGGGTGGACTAGCGGATCCTACGAGCAGTACTTC,CASSQVGWTSGSYEQYF
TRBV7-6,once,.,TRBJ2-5,TGTGCCAGCAGCCTTACCGGAGGGGGGGGAGAGACCCAGTACTTC,CASSLTGGGGETQYF
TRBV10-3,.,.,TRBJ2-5,TGTGCCATCAGTGAGTCGCCAGGAAAAGAGACCCAGTACTTC,CAISESPGKETQYF
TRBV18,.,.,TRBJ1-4,TGTGCCAGCTCACGACAGCGCCAGGGGCATGAAAAACTGTTTTTT,CASSRQRQGHEKLFF
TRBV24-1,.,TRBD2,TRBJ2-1,TGTGCCACCAGTGACTCTGGGGGGGATGAGCAGTTCTTC,CATSDSGGDEQFF
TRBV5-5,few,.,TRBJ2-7,TGTGCCAGCAGCGGGACCGAATACGAGCAGTACTTC,CASSGTEYEQYF
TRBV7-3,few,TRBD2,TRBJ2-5,TGTGCCAGCAGCCCTACACCCGGACTAGCGGGAACTGAGACCCAGTACTTC,CASSPTPGLAGTETQYF
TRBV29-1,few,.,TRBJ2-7,TGCAGCGTTGGCCGTCCTGAGCAGTACTTC,CSVGRPEQYF
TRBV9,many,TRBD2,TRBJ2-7,TGTGCCTCGAGTGGGACTAGCTACGAGCAGTACTTC,CASSGTSYEQYF
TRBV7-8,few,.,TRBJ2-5,TGTGCCAGCAGCGACCATCAGGGAACAGGGGAGACCCAGTACTTC,CASSDHQGTGETQYF